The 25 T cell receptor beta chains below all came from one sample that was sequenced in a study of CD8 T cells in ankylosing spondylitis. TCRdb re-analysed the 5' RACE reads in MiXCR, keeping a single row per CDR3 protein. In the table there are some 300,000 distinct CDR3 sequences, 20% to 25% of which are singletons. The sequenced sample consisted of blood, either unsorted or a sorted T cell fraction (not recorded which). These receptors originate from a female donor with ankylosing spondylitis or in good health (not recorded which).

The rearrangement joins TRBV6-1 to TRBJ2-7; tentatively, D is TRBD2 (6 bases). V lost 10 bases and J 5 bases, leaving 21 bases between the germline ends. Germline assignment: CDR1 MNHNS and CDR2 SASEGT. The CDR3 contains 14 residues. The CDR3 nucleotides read TGTGCCACTAGCCGAGGACAATGGGAGGACGAGCAGTACTTC. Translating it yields CATSRGQWEDEQYF.

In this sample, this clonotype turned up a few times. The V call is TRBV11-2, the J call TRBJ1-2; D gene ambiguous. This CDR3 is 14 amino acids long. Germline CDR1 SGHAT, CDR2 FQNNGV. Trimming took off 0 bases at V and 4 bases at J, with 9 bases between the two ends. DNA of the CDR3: TGTGCCAGCAGCTTAGAAAGGATAGGCTATGGCTACACCTTC. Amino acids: CASSLERIGYGYTF.

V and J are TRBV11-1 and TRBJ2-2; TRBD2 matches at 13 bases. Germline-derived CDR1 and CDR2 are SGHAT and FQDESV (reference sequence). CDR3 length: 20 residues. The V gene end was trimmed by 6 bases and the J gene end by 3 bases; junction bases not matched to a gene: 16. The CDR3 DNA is TGTGCCAGCAGTCAACTAGGACTAGCGGGGGATGCATGGGACACCGGGGAGCTGTTTTTT. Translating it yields CASSQLGLAGDAWDTGELFF.

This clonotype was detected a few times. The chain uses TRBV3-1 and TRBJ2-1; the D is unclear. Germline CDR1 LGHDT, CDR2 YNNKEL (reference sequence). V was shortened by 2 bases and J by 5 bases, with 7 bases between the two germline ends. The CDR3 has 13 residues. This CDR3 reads CASSQSHDNEQFF. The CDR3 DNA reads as TGTGCCAGCAGCCAAAGTCATGACAATGAGCAGTTCTTC.

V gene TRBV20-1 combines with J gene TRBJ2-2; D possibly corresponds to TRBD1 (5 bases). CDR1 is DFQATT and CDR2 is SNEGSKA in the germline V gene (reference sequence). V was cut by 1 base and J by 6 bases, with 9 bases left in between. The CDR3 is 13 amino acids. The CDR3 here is CSARGTGAGELFF. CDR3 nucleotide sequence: TGCAGTGCTAGAGGAACAGGAGCCGGGGAGCTGTTTTTT.

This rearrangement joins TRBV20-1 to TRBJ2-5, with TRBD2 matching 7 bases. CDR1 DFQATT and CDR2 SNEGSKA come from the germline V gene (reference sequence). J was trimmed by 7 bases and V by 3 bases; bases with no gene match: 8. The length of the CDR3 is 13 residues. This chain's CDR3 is CSARGGGEATQYF. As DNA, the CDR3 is TGCAGTGCTAGGGGGGGGGGAGAGGCGACCCAGTACTTC.

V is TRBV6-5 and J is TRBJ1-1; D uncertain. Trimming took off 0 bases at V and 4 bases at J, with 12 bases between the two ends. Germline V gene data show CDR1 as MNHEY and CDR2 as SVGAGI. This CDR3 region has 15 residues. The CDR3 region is CASSYSGSRSTEAFF. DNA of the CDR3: TGTGCCAGCAGTTACTCGGGCAGTCGGAGCACTGAAGCTTTCTTT.

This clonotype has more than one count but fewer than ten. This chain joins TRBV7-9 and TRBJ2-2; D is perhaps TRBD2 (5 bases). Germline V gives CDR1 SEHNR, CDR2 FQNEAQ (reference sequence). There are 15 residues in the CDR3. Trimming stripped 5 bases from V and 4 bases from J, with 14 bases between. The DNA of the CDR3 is TGTGCCAGCAGCCCTGGACTGCGAGGCACCGGGGAGCTGTTTTTT. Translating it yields CASSPGLRGTGELFF.

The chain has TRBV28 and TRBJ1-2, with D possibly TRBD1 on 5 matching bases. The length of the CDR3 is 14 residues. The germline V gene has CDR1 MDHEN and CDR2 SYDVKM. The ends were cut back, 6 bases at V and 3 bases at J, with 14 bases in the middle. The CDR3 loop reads CASSVEGRYYGYTF. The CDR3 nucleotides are TGTGCCAGCAGCGTCGAGGGGAGATACTATGGCTACACCTTC.

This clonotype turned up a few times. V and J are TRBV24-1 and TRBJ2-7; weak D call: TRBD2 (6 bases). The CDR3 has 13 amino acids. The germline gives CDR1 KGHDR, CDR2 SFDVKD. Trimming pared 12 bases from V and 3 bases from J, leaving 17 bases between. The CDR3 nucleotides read TGTGCCCAGAGGGACTTTGTGTTCTACGAGCAGTACTTC. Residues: CAQRDFVFYEQYF.

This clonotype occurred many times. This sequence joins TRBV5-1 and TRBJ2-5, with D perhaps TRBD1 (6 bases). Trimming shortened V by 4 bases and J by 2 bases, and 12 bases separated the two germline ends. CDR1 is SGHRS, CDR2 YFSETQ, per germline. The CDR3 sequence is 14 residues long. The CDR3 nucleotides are TGCGCCAGCAGCACCGGGACAACTCAAGAGACCCAGTACTTC. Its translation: CASSTGTTQETQYF.

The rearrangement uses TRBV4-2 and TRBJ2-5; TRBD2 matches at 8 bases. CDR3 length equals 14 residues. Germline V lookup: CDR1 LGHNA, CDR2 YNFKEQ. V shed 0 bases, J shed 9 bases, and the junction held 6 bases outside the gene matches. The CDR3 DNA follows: TGTGCCAGCAGCCAAGAACCAGCGGGGGTCGCCCAGTACTTC. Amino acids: CASSQEPAGVAQYF.

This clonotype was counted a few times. The CDR3, as DNA: TGTGCCAGCAGCTTCGACACGAAGGCCGGGGAGCTGTTTTTT. The encoded protein is CASSFDTKAGELFF. The chain uses TRBV13 and TRBJ2-2; D unresolved. Germline lookup yields CDR1 PRHDT and CDR2 FYEKMQ (reference sequence). The CDR3 totals 14 residues. V lost 3 bases, J lost 6 bases, and 11 bases lay in between.

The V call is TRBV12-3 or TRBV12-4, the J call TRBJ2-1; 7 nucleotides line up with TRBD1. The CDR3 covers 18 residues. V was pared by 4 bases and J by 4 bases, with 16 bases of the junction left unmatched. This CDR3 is CASSSNMGAPRGYNEQFF. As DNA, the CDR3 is TGTGCCAGCAGTTCTAATATGGGGGCCCCCAGGGGGTACAATGAGCAGTTCTTC.

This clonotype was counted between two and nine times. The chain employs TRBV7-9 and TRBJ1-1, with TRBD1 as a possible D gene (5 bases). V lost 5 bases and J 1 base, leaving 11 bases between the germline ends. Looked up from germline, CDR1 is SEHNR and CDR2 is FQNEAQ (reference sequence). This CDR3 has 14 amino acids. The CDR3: CASSPGLSNTEAFF. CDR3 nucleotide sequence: TGTGCCAGCAGCCCGGGACTCTCGAACACTGAAGCTTTCTTT.

The CDR3 region has the DNA TGCAGCGCTTATTCGGGTGCCTCCATTCAGTACTTC. Translating gives CSAYSGASIQYF. J is TRBJ2-4 and V is TRBV29-1; no firm D call. Trimming took off 7 bases at V and 9 bases at J, with 16 bases between the two ends. The V gene's germline CDR1 is SQVTM and CDR2 ANQGSEA. The CDR3 is 12 amino acids.

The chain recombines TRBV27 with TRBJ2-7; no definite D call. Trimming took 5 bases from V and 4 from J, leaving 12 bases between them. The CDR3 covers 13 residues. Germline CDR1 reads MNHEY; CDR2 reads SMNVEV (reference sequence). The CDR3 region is CASSPRSRYEQYF. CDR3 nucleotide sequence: TGTGCCAGCAGTCCCCGTTCCCGATACGAGCAGTACTTC.

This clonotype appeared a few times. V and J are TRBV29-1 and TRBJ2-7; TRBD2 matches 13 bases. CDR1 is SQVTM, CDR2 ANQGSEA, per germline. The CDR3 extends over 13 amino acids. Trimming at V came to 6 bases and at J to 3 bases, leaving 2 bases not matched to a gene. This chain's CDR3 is CSVGTSGNYEQYF. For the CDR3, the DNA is TGCAGCGTGGGGACTAGCGGGAACTACGAGCAGTACTTC.

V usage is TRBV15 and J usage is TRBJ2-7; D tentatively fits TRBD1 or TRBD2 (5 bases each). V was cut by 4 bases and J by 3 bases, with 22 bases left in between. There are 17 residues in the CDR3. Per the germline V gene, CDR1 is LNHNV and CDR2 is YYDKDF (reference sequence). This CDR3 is CATSTSPTEWGFYEQYF. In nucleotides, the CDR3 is TGTGCCACCAGCACCTCCCCTACAGAATGGGGGTTCTACGAGCAGTACTTC.

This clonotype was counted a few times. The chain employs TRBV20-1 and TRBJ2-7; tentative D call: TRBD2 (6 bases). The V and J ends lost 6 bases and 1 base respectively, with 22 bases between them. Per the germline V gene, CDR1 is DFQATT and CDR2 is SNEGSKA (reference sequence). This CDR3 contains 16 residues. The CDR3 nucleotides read TGCAGTGCCTCGGGGGATGCCGGGACTTATTCCTACGAGCAGTACTTC. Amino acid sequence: CSASGDAGTYSYEQYF.

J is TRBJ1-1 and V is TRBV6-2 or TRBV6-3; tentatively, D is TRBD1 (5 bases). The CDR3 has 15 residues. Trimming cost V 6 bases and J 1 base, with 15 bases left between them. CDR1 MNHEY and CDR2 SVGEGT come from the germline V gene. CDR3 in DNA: TGTGCCAGCAGAACCTCGACAGTTAAGAACACTGAAGCTTTCTTT. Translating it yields CASRTSTVKNTEAFF.

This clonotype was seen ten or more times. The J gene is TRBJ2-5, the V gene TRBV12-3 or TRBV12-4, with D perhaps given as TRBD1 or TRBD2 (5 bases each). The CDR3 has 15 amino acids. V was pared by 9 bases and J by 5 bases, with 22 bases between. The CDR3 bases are TGTGCCAGTCCGTTGGGGGTAAGGATGGAGGAGACCCAGTACTTC. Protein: CASPLGVRMEETQYF.

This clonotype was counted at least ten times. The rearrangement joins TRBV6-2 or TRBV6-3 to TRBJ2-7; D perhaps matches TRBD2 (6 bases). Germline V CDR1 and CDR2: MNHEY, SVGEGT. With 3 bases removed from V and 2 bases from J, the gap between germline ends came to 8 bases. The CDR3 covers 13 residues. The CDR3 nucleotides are TGTGCCAGCAGTTATGCGGGACCCTACGAGCAGTACTTC. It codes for CASSYAGPYEQYF.

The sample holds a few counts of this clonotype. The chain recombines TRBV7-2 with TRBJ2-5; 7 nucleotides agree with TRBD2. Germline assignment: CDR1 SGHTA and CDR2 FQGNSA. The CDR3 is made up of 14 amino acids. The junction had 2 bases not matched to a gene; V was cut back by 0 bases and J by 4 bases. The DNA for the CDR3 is TGTGCCAGCAGCTTAGCGGGAGGGCTAGAGACCCAGTACTTC. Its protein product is CASSLAGGLETQYF.

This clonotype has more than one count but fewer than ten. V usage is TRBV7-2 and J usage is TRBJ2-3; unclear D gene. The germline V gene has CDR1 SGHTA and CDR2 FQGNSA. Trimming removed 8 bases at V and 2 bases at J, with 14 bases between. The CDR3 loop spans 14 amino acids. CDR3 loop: CASEDRPNTDTQYF. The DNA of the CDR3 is TGTGCCAGCGAGGACCGACCCAACACAGATACGCAGTATTTT.